The 26 T cell receptor beta chains below all came from one sample that was sequenced in a study of T cell repertoires in cytomegalovirus infection. Antigen specificity for these receptors is unknown. From the reads, TCRdb called clonotypes with MiXCR, one entry per CDR3 protein. The sample shows roughly 500,000 distinct CDR3 sequences, roughly a third of them seen only once. The specimen was cultured PBMCs, collected from culture after CMV antigen stimulation. The receptor source for this set is a human donor in good health (CMV status not recorded). Some clones in this sample may be carry-over from other donors' samples.

V gene TRBV23-1 combines with J gene TRBJ2-7; D is perhaps TRBD1 (6 bases). TRBV23-1 is labeled an ORF, and its function is uncertain. Trimming took off 3 bases at V and 3 bases at J, with 15 bases between the two ends. The CDR3 length is 15 residues. The CDR3 nucleotides are TGCGCCAGCAGTCATACCGACAGGTCGAACTACGAGCAGTACTTC. This translates into CASSHTDRSNYEQYF.

The chain's CDR3 is CATRGDGNYGYTF. The CDR3 nucleotides are TGTGCCACCAGGGGGGACGGGAACTATGGCTACACCTTC. V usage is TRBV25-1 and J usage is TRBJ1-2; 7 bases agree with TRBD1. This CDR3 is built from 13 residues. With 10 bases clipped from V and 2 bases from J, the junction kept 7 bases outside the gene matches. In germline, CDR1 is MGHDK, CDR2 SYGVNS.

The rearrangement links TRBV6-5 to TRBJ1-6, with D perhaps matching TRBD1 (5 bases). The CDR3 length is 16 residues. Germline CDR1 reads MNHEY; CDR2 reads SVGAGI. Trimming left V 5 bases short and J 0 bases short, with 11 bases between. CDR3 bases: TGTGCCAGCAGTAGACAGCCTAGCTCCTATAATTCACCCCTCCACTTT. Amino acid sequence: CASSRQPSSYNSPLHF.

The V and J genes are TRBV7-2 and TRBJ2-5, with 7 nucleotides matching TRBD1. Germline trimming cut 5 bases from V and 5 bases from J; bases unmatched to any gene: 11. This CDR3 is built from 15 residues. Per the germline V gene, CDR1 is SGHTA and CDR2 is FQGNSA. CDR3 protein: CASSLNRGKTETQYF. Written as DNA, the CDR3 is TGTGCCAGCAGCCTCAACAGGGGCAAGACGGAGACCCAGTACTTC.

In its sample, this clonotype was seen many times. The rearrangement joins TRBV7-9 to TRBJ1-1; TRBD1 is a possible D gene (5 bases). Germline CDR1 and CDR2: SEHNR and FQNEAQ (reference sequence). This CDR3 comprises 14 residues. Trimming took off 1 base at V and 3 bases at J, with 9 bases between the two ends. The CDR3 coding sequence is TGTGCCAGCAGCTTAGGGGGGAGAGACACTGAAGCTTTCTTT. It codes for CASSLGGRDTEAFF.

The sample holds a few counts of this clonotype. This rearrangement joins TRBV7-2 to TRBJ1-6; no definite D call. Germline CDR1 is SGHTA and CDR2 is FQGNSA. This CDR3 has 14 residues. V lost 7 bases to trimming and J lost 7 bases, with 14 bases between them. Written as DNA, the CDR3 is TGTGCCAGCACCAGGAAGGGCTCCAATTCACCCCTCCACTTT. Encoded protein: CASTRKGSNSPLHF.

The chain links TRBV15 to TRBJ2-1; D unclear. Germline V gene sequence: CDR1 LNHNV, CDR2 YYDKDF (reference sequence). The CDR3 sequence is 16 residues long. The V gene lost 0 bases and the J gene lost 1 base, with 10 bases spanning the gap. As DNA, the CDR3 is TGTGCCACCAGCAGAGATGGATACAGTTCCTACAATGAGCAGTTCTTC. Translation gives CATSRDGYSSYNEQFF.

This clonotype was counted a few times. This chain's CDR3 is CASSLGDSPYQPQHF. CDR3 bases: TGTGCCAGCAGCTTAGGGGACAGCCCGTATCAGCCCCAGCATTTT. The chain links TRBV7-9 to TRBJ1-5; 7 bases map to TRBD1. The CDR3 has 15 amino acids. Trimming at V came to 1 base and at J to 5 bases, leaving 5 bases not matched to a gene. CDR1 and CDR2 from the germline V gene are SEHNR and FQNEAQ (reference sequence).

The rearrangement links TRBV7-8 to TRBJ2-1; the D call may be TRBD1 or TRBD2 (5 bases each). The V end was cut by 2 bases, the J end by 9 bases, with 23 bases between. The CDR3 is 17 residues long. Germline values: CDR1 SGHVS, CDR2 FQNEAQ. CDR3 region: CASSLSPLGVASGEQFF. The CDR3 region has the DNA TGTGCCAGCAGCTTATCTCCCTTAGGGGTAGCGTCTGGTGAGCAGTTCTTC.

The chain joins TRBV5-6 to TRBJ2-7; D gene ambiguous. Germline CDR1 is SGHDT and CDR2 is YYEEEE. The CDR3 is made up of 15 amino acids. The V gene lost 3 bases and the J gene lost 3 bases, with 16 bases spanning the gap. Here the CDR3 reads CASSSRGSRIYEQYV. DNA of the CDR3: TGTGCCAGCAGCTCCAGAGGTAGCAGAATCTACGAGCAGTACGTC.

This clonotype occurred a few times. This chain joins TRBV27 and TRBJ2-1; TRBD2 aligns across 9 bases. There are 20 residues in the CDR3. Trimming took 3 bases from V and 1 from J; bases not matched to a gene: 16. In germline, CDR1 is MNHEY, CDR2 SMNVEV (reference sequence). Here the CDR3 reads CASSFPLAGGRAGSYNEQFF. CDR3 DNA sequence: TGTGCCAGCAGTTTCCCTCTTGCGGGCGGGAGGGCCGGGTCCTACAATGAGCAGTTCTTC.

This clonotype has a handful of counts. The rearrangement links TRBV6-2 or TRBV6-3 to TRBJ2-1; no definite D call. The CDR3 is 12 amino acids. Trimming left V 6 bases short and J 7 bases short, with 10 bases between. Germline V CDR1 and CDR2: MNHEY, SVGEGT. CDR3 sequence: CASRTVGNEQFF. CDR3 bases: TGTGCCAGCAGGACCGTAGGAAATGAGCAGTTCTTC.

The rearrangement links TRBV7-2 to TRBJ1-5; D is ambiguous. CDR3 length equals 16 residues. V was shortened by 7 bases and J by 3 bases, with 19 bases between the two germline ends. Looked up from germline, CDR1 is SGHTA and CDR2 is FQGNSA. The CDR3 DNA reads TGTGCCAGCACCCCTGGGGTGATCCTGAACAATCAGCCCCAGCATTTT. Translation gives CASTPGVILNNQPQHF.

This clonotype appeared many times. V usage is TRBV4-2 and J usage is TRBJ2-1; 12 bases are a match to TRBD2. Germline CDR1 reads LGHNA; CDR2 reads YNFKEQ. The CDR3 spans 16 residues. V lost 0 bases, J lost 8 bases, and 5 bases stayed unmatched. The CDR3 region has the DNA TGTGCCAGCAGCCAAGAGCGGACTAGCGGGAACCATGAGCAGTTCTTC. It codes for CASSQERTSGNHEQFF.

J is TRBJ2-4 and V is TRBV28; 9 nucleotides agree with TRBD2. The J segment lost 1 base and the V segment lost 7 bases, leaving 11 bases of the junction unmatched. This CDR3 is 17 amino acids long. Germline V lookup: CDR1 MDHEN, CDR2 SYDVKM. The CDR3 region has the DNA TGTGCCAGCACGAGCCTAGCGGGAAAGGGGGCCAAAAACATTCAGTACTTC. Translated, it gives CASTSLAGKGAKNIQYF.

This clonotype was seen a handful of times. The gene calls are TRBV6-1 and TRBJ1-2; TRBD1 aligns across 7 bases. After removal of 5 bases from V and 7 bases from J, the junction contained 13 bases not matched to a gene. This CDR3 region has 15 residues. CDR1 is MNHNS and CDR2 is SASEGT in the germline V gene. The CDR3 is CASSLLFSQGSGYTF. CDR3 nucleotide sequence: TGTGCCAGCAGTCTCCTATTCTCACAGGGGAGTGGCTACACCTTC.

This clonotype was seen repeatedly, ten times or more. The V call is TRBV7-2, the J call TRBJ2-7; 13 nucleotides agree with TRBD2. CDR3 length equals 15 residues. In germline, CDR1 is SGHTA, CDR2 FQGNSA. V lost 5 bases to trimming and J lost 2 bases; unmatched junction nucleotides: 3. CDR3 loop: CASSLGTSGTYEQYF. The DNA for the CDR3 is TGTGCCAGCAGCCTCGGGACTAGCGGGACCTACGAGCAGTACTTC.

DNA of the CDR3: TGTGCCAGCAGTCGAAGACCCCAGGGGTCCAATCAGCCCCAGCATTTT. Translation: CASSRRPQGSNQPQHF. This rearrangement joins TRBV6-8 to TRBJ1-5; possibly TRBD1 for D (6 bases). Germline loops: CDR1 MNHGY, CDR2 SAAAGT. This CDR3 comprises 16 residues. Trimming left V 5 bases short and J 3 bases short, with 17 bases between.

V gene TRBV6-8 combines with J gene TRBJ1-1, with D possibly being TRBD1 (5 bases). Germline assignment: CDR1 MNHGY and CDR2 SAAAGT. V was cut by 7 bases and J by 5 bases, with 17 bases left in between. The CDR3 is 14 residues long. The CDR3 sequence is CASTEEGPQTEAFF. The DNA of the CDR3 is TGTGCCAGCACCGAGGAGGGGCCCCAAACTGAAGCTTTCTTT.

This clonotype turned up a few times. The chain employs TRBV25-1 and TRBJ2-1, with 10 bases lining up with TRBD2. With V trimmed by 4 bases and J by 2 bases, 14 bases remained unmatched. Germline V CDR1 and CDR2: MGHDK, SYGVNS. This CDR3 has 19 residues. The DNA of the CDR3 is TGTGCCAGCAGTGGTTATAGTCTAGCGGGAGTAGGCCCCTACAATGAGCAGTTCTTC. It specifies CASSGYSLAGVGPYNEQFF.

In this sample, this clonotype turned up a few times. The chain joins TRBV6-1 to TRBJ1-1; tentative D call: TRBD1 (5 bases). The CDR3 consists of 13 residues. Trimming pared 5 bases from V and 5 bases from J, leaving 12 bases between. Germline V lookup: CDR1 MNHNS, CDR2 SASEGT. The CDR3 loop is CASSKSTETEAFF. CDR3 DNA: TGTGCCAGCAGTAAGTCGACAGAGACTGAAGCTTTCTTT.

A remark on this clonotype: A much larger clonotype is one base distant, so this may be a read error. The chain links TRBV5-4 to TRBJ2-5; 8 positions agree with TRBD1. This CDR3 region has 14 residues. Germline CDR1 is SGHNT and CDR2 is YYREEE (reference sequence). V shed 3 bases and J 2 bases; nucleotides not matched to a gene: 3. The CDR3 sequence is CASSSTGDQETQYF. The CDR3 DNA reads TGTGCCAGCAGCTCGACAGGGGATCAAGAGACCCAGTACTTC. Full variable domain (remainder filled in from reference TRBV5-4 and TRBJ2-5): ETGVTQSPTHLIKTRGQQVTLRCSSQSGHNTVSWYQQALGQGPQFIFQYYREEENGRGNFPPRFSGLQFPNYSSELNVNALELDDSALYLCASSSTGDQETQYFGPGTRLLVL.

This clonotype was observed a few times. The V call is TRBV6-2 or TRBV6-3, the J call TRBJ2-5, with TRBD2 as a possible D gene (6 bases). The CDR3 extends over 12 amino acids. Germline assignment: CDR1 MNHEY and CDR2 SVGEGT. The CDR3 bases are TGTGCAACACGGGAGCCGGGAGAGACCCAGTACTTC. As protein: CATREPGETQYF.

J is TRBJ2-5 and V is TRBV27, with D tentatively TRBD1 (6 bases). Trimming stripped 4 bases from V and 1 base from J, with 10 bases between. This CDR3 region has 14 residues. Germline V gene data show CDR1 as MNHEY and CDR2 as SMNVEV (reference sequence). DNA of the CDR3: TGTGCCAGCAGTTCCCGACAGGTCCAAGAGACCCAGTACTTC. Encoded protein: CASSSRQVQETQYF.

This chain joins TRBV12-3 or TRBV12-4 and TRBJ2-5, with TRBD2 matching 10 bases. This CDR3 spans 16 amino acids. J lost 4 bases, V lost 3 bases, and 8 bases had no gene match. The CDR3 sequence is CASSFRGGLAAETQYF. CDR3 DNA: TGTGCCAGCAGTTTTCGGGGAGGACTAGCGGCAGAGACCCAGTACTTC.

Many counts were recorded for this clonotype. The CDR3 reads CASSSGQGPGYQETQYF. In nucleotides, the CDR3 is TGCGCCAGCAGCTCCGGACAGGGGCCGGGGTACCAAGAGACCCAGTACTTC. This chain uses TRBV5-1 with TRBJ2-5; 9 positions match TRBD1. There are 17 residues in the CDR3. V dropped 3 bases and J dropped 0; count of bases not matched to a gene: 9. The V gene's germline CDR1 is SGHRS and CDR2 YFSETQ. Filled out from reference TRBV5-1 and TRBJ2-5, the complete variable domain reads KAGVTQTPRYLIKTRGQQVTLSCSPISGHRSVSWYQQTPGQGLQFLFEYFSETQRNKGNFPGRFSGRQFSNSRSEMNVSTLELGDSALYLCASSSGQGPGYQETQYFGPGTRLLVL.